These T cell receptor beta chains were read from a single sample in a study of T cells in localized non-small cell lung cancer. Profiled with immunoSEQ multiplex PCR; TCRdb holds only in-frame clones, not every one. This table has a few thousand clones, around 35% appearing once. The sequencing here drew on normal lung tissue next to the tumor, taken before any cancer treatment. The receptors derive from a woman aged 35 to 70 with stage I lung adenocarcinoma. The CDR3 runs from the conserved cysteine through the conserved F or W. D genes are given only for firm matches. Rows may omit the clone size; those that give it use once, few, many or a size class.

d_call,v_call,clone_size,j_call,cdr3_nt,cdr3_aa
TRBD2,TRBV6-8,few,TRBJ2-1,TGTGCCAGCAGGGACCGAGGACTAGCGAGCTACAATGAGCAGTTCTTC,CASRDRGLASYNEQFF
.,TRBV30,.,TRBJ2-7,TGTGCCTGGAGTAAGGATTGGGGGATTGGCGAGCAGTACTTC,CAWSKDWGIGEQYF
TRBD1,TRBV4-1,.,TRBJ2-5,TGCGCCAGCAGCCCGGGGACAGGGGTGGGAGAGACCCAGTACTTC,CASSPGTGVGETQYF
TRBD1,TRBV11-3,medium-sized,TRBJ1-1,TGTGCCAGCAGGGGCTTAACAGGGGGCACTGAAGCTTTCTTT,CASRGLTGGTEAFF
.,TRBV19,.,TRBJ2-5,TGTGCCAGTAGTTCCCGGTCCGGGGAGACCCAGTACTTC,CASSSRSGETQYF
TRBD1,TRBV19,.,TRBJ2-7,TGTGCCAGTAGTGAACCAGGGGGCCTGGACGAGCAGTACTTC,CASSEPGGLDEQYF
.,TRBV6-8,.,TRBJ2-1,TGTGCCAGCAGTTCCCCCTCGACTTTAGGGTTCAATGAGCAGTTCTTC,CASSSPSTLGFNEQFF
TRBD1,TRBV6-8,.,TRBJ2-1,TGTGCCAGCAGTTACCCGACAGGGGGCGGCTACAATGAGCAGTTCTTC,CASSYPTGGGYNEQFF
.,TRBV19,.,TRBJ2-7,TGTGCCAGTAGTAGAAACCGGGACGGCTCCTACGAGCAGTACTTC,CASSRNRDGSYEQYF
TRBD2,TRBV11-3,.,TRBJ2-1,TGTGCCAGCAGCTCGTGGGGGGGTGAGAATGAGCAGTTCTTC,CASSSWGGENEQFF
.,TRBV9,.,TRBJ2-7,TGTGCCAGCAGGCCGGGACAACTTGACGAGCAGTACTTC,CASRPGQLDEQYF
.,TRBV18,.,TRBJ2-7,TGTGCCAGCTCACTGGACAGAACCTACGAGCAGTACTTC,CASSLDRTYEQYF
.,TRBV6-8,few,TRBJ2-7,TGTGCCAGCAGTCCCCGGACGGGATCCTACGAGCAGTACTTC,CASSPRTGSYEQYF
TRBD1,TRBV18,.,TRBJ1-2,TGTGCCAGCTCCCGAGGGACAGTGGAAAACTATGGCTACACCTTC,CASSRGTVENYGYTF
TRBD1,TRBV29-1,.,TRBJ1-4,TGCAGCGTGGGAGGTGACAGGGTAACTAATGAAAAACTGTTTTTT,CSVGGDRVTNEKLFF
TRBD2,TRBV4-1,medium-sized,TRBJ2-5,TGCGCCAGCAGCCAAGAGGGTAGCGGGGGGGTAAAAGAGACCCAGTACTTC,CASSQEGSGGVKETQYF
TRBD1,TRBV11-3,few,TRBJ1-1,TGTGCCAGCAGCTTAACAGGGGGAGACACTGAAGCTTTCTTT,CASSLTGGDTEAFF
TRBD1,TRBV28,.,TRBJ2-7,TGTGCCAGCAGTTCAATGGGACAGGGGGCGTACGAGCAGTACTTC,CASSSMGQGAYEQYF
.,TRBV29-1,.,TRBJ1-5,TGCAGCGTTAAAGGGCCCGATGGGGCCCAGCATTTT,CSVKGPDGAQHF
TRBD2,TRBV9,few,TRBJ2-2,TGTGCCAGCAGCACACCGCGGGGGGGCCTGCCCGGGGAGCTGTTTTTT,CASSTPRGGLPGELFF
TRBD2,TRBV27,.,TRBJ2-1,TGTGCCAGCAGGAGTAGCGGGAACTACAATGAGCAGTTCTTC,CASRSSGNYNEQFF
.,TRBV7-5,few,TRBJ2-2,TGTGCCAGCAGCTTAACGGGGAACACCGGGGAGCTGTTTTTT,CASSLTGNTGELFF
TRBD2,TRBV29-1,.,TRBJ2-1,TGCAGCGTTGAAATGGAGGCGGGAGGGCCCCGGTTCTTC,CSVEMEAGGPRFF
.,TRBV30,.,TRBJ2-1,TGTGCCTGGAGCCACACCCTCAGGGGATCCGGTGAGCAGTTCTTC,CAWSHTLRGSGEQFF
.,TRBV9,large,TRBJ2-3,TGTGCCAGCAGCGTAGTGGGAAATACGCAGTATTTT,CASSVVGNTQYF
.,TRBV11-3,few,TRBJ2-3,TGTGCCAGCAGCTTAGGGGCGGGACCAGATACGCAGTATTTT,CASSLGAGPDTQYF
.,TRBV5-1,.,TRBJ1-1,TGCGCCAGCAGCTTTGTCGGGGGCTCGGTTGGAACTGAAGCTTTCTTT,CASSFVGGSVGTEAFF
TRBD1,TRBV7-7,medium-sized,TRBJ1-1,TGTGCCAGCAGCTGGACAGGGGAGAACACTGAAGCTTTCTTT,CASSWTGENTEAFF
TRBD2,TRBV11-3,.,TRBJ2-1,TGTGCCAGCAGCATAGGACCGGGACTAGCGGGAGGCGGCTCCTACAATGAGCAGTTCTTC,CASSIGPGLAGGGSYNEQFF
TRBD1,TRBV19,.,TRBJ2-7,TGTGCCAGTCGAGGGGGACAGACCTACGAGCAGTACTTC,CASRGGQTYEQYF
TRBD2,TRBV6-8,few,TRBJ2-1,TGTGCCAGCAGTCCTAGCGGGGGGGCCGAAAATGAGCAGTTCTTC,CASSPSGGAENEQFF
.,TRBV19,.,TRBJ2-2,TGTGCCAGTAGTCCCAGGAGTACGAACACCGGGGAGCTGTTTTTT,CASSPRSTNTGELFF
.,TRBV9,.,TRBJ1-1,TGTGCCAGCACAGGGCCAGGGGATTACACTGAAGCTTTCTTT,CASTGPGDYTEAFF
.,TRBV9,few,TRBJ2-3,TGTGCCAGCAGCGCGTCCAGGCTTCCTAGCACAGATACGCAGTATTTT,CASSASRLPSTDTQYF
TRBD2,TRBV6-8,.,TRBJ2-3,TGTGCCAGCAGTTACGCTGTGGGGGGGGCAGATACGCAGTATTTT,CASSYAVGGADTQYF
.,TRBV29-1,.,TRBJ2-7,TGCAGCGTTACAGCCGGAGGAGACCTGACCTACGAGCAGTACTTC,CSVTAGGDLTYEQYF
TRBD2,TRBV9,medium-sized,TRBJ2-5,TGTGCCAGCAGCCAACGACCAGACGGGACTAGCGAGAGAAGGGAGACCCAGTACTTC,CASSQRPDGTSERRETQYF
.,TRBV19,few,TRBJ2-2,TGTGCCAGTAGTATGTCGGGCGGGGAGCTGTTTTTT,CASSMSGGELFF
TRBD1,TRBV9,few,TRBJ2-7,TGTGCCAGCAGCCGGGACAGGGGAGGATACGAGCAGTACTTC,CASSRDRGGYEQYF
TRBD1,TRBV5-1,.,TRBJ1-1,TGCGCCAGCAGCTTAGCAGGGGGGATGAACACTGAAGCTTTCTTT,CASSLAGGMNTEAFF
TRBD1,TRBV28,.,TRBJ1-5,TGTGCCAGCAGGCTACAGGGGACTTCGCAGCCCCAGCATTTT,CASRLQGTSQPQHF
.,TRBV30,.,TRBJ1-1,TGTGCCGCGGACTTGAACACTGAAGCTTTCTTT,CAADLNTEAFF
.,TRBV9,.,TRBJ1-1,TGTGCCAGCAGCGCGGGAACACAGGGCTCAAACACTGAAGCTTTCTTT,CASSAGTQGSNTEAFF
.,TRBV11-3,.,TRBJ2-3,TGTGCCAGCAGCTTAGGTGTTCGTGGCCAGGGATACGATACGCAGTATTTT,CASSLGVRGQGYDTQYF
TRBD2,TRBV19,.,TRBJ2-1,TGTGCCAGTAGTATGACTAGCGGGAGGGCCGATGAGCAGTTCTTC,CASSMTSGRADEQFF
.,TRBV23-1,.,TRBJ1-5,TGCGCCAGCAGCCAAGATTTGGATCAGCCCCAGCATTTT,CASSQDLDQPQHF
.,TRBV9,.,TRBJ2-2,TGTGCCAGCAGAGAGAACACCGGGGAGCTGTTTTTT,CASRENTGELFF
TRBD1,TRBV18,.,TRBJ1-2,TGTGCCAGCTCACCAGAGGGACAGGGGATAGGCTACACCTTC,CASSPEGQGIGYTF
TRBD2,TRBV30,.,TRBJ2-1,TGTGCCTGGGGAATGGGACTAGAGAGAAATGAGCAGTTCTTC,CAWGMGLERNEQFF